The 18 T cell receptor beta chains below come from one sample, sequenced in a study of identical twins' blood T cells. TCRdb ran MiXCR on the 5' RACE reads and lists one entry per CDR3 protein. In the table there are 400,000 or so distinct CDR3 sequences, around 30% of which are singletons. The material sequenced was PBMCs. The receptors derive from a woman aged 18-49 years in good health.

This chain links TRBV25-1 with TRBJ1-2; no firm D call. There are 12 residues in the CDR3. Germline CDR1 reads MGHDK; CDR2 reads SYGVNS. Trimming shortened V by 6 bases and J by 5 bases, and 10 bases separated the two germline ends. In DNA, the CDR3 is TGTGCCAGCAGGGACGGACCTTATGGCTACACCTTC. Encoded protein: CASRDGPYGYTF.

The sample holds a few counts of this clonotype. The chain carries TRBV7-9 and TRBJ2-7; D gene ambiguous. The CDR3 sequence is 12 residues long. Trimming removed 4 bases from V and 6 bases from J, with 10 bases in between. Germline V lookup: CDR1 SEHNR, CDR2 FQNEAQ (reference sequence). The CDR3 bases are TGTGCCAGCAGCTCTAGTAGCCGCGAGCAGTACTTC. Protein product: CASSSSSREQYF.

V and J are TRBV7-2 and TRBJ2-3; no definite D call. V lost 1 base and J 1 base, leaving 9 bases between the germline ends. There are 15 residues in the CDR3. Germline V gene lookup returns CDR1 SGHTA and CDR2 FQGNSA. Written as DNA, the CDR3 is TGTGCCAGCAGCTTAGGTGTGTCTCGCACAGATACGCAGTATTTT. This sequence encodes CASSLGVSRTDTQYF.

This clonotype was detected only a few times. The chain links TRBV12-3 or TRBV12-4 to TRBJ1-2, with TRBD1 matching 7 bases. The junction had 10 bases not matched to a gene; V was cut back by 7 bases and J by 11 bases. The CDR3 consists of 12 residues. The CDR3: CASKIGQGEYTF. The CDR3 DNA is TGTGCCAGCAAAATAGGGCAGGGGGAATACACCTTC.

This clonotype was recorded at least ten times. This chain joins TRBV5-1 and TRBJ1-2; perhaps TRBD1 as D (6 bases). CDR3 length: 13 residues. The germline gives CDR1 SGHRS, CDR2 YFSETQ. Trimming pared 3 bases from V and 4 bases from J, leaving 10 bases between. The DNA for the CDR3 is TGCGCCAGCAGCTCTGACAGGCGCTATGGCTACACCTTC. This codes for CASSSDRRYGYTF.

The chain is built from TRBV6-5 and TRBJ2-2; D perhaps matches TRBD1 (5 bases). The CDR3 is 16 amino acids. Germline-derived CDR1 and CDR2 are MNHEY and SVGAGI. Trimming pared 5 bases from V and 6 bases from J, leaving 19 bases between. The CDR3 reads CASSPWQGRRSGELFF. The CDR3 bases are TGTGCCAGCAGTCCATGGCAGGGTAGAAGGTCCGGGGAGCTGTTTTTT.

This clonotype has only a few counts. CDR3 in amino acids: CASSAPNGNTIYF. DNA for the CDR3: TGTGCCAGCAGCGCCCCGAATGGAAACACCATATATTTT. V and J are TRBV9 and TRBJ1-3; D gene ambiguous. Germline V lookup: CDR1 SGDLS, CDR2 YYNGEE. The CDR3 has 13 residues. V lost 3 bases and J 3 bases, leaving 7 bases between the germline ends.

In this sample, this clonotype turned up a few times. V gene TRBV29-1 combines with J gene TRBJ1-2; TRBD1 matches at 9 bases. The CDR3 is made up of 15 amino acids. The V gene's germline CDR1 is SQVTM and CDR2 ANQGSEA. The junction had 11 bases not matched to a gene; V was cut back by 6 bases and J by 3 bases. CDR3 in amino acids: CSVLHAGTGHYGYTF. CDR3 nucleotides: TGCAGCGTGTTACACGCCGGGACAGGGCACTATGGCTACACCTTC.

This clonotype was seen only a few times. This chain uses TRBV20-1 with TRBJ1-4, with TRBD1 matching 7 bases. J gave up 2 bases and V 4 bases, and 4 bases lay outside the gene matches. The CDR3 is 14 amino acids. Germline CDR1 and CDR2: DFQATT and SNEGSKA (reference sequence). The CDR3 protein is CSAIPTGTNEKLFF. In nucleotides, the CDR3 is TGCAGTGCTATCCCGACAGGGACTAATGAAAAACTGTTTTTT.

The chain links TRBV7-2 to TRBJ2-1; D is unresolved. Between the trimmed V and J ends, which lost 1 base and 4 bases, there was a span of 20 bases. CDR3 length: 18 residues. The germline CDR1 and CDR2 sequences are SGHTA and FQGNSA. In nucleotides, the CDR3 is TGTGCCAGCAGCTTAGTAAGTGGTTCGGGCTCTCTTTACAATGAGCAGTTCTTC. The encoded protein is CASSLVSGSGSLYNEQFF.

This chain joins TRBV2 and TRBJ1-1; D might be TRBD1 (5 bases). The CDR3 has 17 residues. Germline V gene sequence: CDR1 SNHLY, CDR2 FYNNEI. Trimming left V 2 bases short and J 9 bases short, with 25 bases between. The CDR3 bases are TGTGCCAGCAGTGAAACTTCCAGGGTCCCCCTAAACCTGCAAGCTTTCTTT. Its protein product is CASSETSRVPLNLQAFF.

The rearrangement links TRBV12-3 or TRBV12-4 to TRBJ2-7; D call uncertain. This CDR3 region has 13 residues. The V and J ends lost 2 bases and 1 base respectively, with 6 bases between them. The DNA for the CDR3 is TGTGCCAGCAGTTTAAGTCAGTCCTACGAGCAGTACTTC. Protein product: CASSLSQSYEQYF.

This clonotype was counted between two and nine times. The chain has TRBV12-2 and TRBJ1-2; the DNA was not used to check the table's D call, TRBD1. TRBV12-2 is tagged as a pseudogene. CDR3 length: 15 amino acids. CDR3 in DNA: TGTGCAATCCCGGGATATATAGGGCGCAACTATGGCTACACCTTC. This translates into CAIPGYIGRNYGYTF.

The CDR3 DNA reads TGTGCCAGCAGCTTGGCCTATCGTCAGAATTATGGCTACACCTTC. Residues: CASSLAYRQNYGYTF. The chain uses TRBV5-4 and TRBJ1-2; D gene ambiguous. This CDR3 has 15 residues. CDR1 and CDR2 (germline): SGHNT, YYREEE (reference sequence). V lost 0 bases, J lost 5 bases, and 14 bases lay in between.

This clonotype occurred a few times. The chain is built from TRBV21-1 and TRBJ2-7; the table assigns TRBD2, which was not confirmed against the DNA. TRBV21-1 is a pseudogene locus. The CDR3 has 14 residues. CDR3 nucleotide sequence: TGTGCCAGCATGTATACGCGGGAGGGACTCGAGCAGTACTTC. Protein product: CASMYTREGLEQYF.

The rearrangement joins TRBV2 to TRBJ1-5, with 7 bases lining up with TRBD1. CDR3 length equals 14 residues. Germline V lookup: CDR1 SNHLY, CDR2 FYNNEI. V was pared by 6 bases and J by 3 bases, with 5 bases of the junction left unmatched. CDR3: CASRGQLFNQPQHF. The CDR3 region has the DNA TGTGCCAGCAGGGGACAGCTATTCAATCAGCCCCAGCATTTT. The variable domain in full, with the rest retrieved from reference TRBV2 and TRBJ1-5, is EPEVTQTPSHQVTQMGQEVILRCVPISNHLYFYWYRQILGQKVEFLVSFYNNEISEKSEIFDDQFSVERPDGSNFTLKIRSTKLEDSAMYFCASRGQLFNQPQHFGDGTRLSIL.

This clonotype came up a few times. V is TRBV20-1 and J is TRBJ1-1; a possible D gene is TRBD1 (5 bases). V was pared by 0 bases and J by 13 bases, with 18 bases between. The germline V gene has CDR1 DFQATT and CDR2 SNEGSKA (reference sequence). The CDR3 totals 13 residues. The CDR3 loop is CSARDGTLELGFF. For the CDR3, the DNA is TGCAGTGCTAGAGACGGGACCCTTGAGTTGGGTTTCTTT.

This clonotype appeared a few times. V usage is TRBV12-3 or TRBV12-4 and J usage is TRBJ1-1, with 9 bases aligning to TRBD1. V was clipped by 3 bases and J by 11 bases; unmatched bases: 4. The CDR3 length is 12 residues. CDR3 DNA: TGTGCCAGCAGTTTCCGGGACAGGGTTGCTTTCTTT. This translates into CASSFRDRVAFF.